These 32 T cell receptor beta chains share one sample of origin, sequenced in a study of blood T cell repertoires in COVID-19. The assay was immunoSEQ multiplex PCR, and TCRdb's table has in-frame clones only and misses some. The sample includes around 150,000 clones, roughly 85% seen only once; the top ten take less than 5.5%. Sequences were obtained from peripheral blood. These receptors came from a human donor in a cohort sampled during active COVID-19.

This chain joins TRBV7-9 and TRBJ1-3; D not certain. The germline V and J ends were trimmed by 1 base and 7 bases, with 11 bases remaining between them. The CDR3 is made up of 14 amino acids. The germline CDR1 and CDR2 sequences are SEHNR and FQNEAQ (reference sequence). The CDR3 nucleotides read TGTGCCAGCAGCTTAGACGGAGACGGGAACACCATATATTTT. This sequence encodes CASSLDGDGNTIYF.

This clone was detected a few times. The chain carries TRBV19 and TRBJ1-2; D gene ambiguous. The CDR3 covers 12 residues. Germline V lookup: CDR1 LNHDA, CDR2 SQIVND (reference sequence). V lost 5 bases and J 8 bases, leaving 12 bases between the germline ends. CDR3 sequence (DNA): TGTGCCAGTAGTTGGGTTCTCGGGGGCTACACCTTC. Encoded protein: CASSWVLGGYTF. Looking up the rest from reference TRBV19 and TRBJ1-2 gives the full variable domain: DGGITQSPKYLFRKEGQNVTLSCEQNLNHDAMYWYRQDPGQGLRLIYYSQIVNDFQKGDIAEGYSVSREKKESFPLTVTSAQKNPTAFYLCASSWVLGGYTFGSGTRLTVV.

The V call is TRBV7-9, the J call TRBJ2-5; D unresolved. Germline lookup yields CDR1 SEHNR and CDR2 FQNEAQ (reference sequence). Between the trimmed V and J ends, which lost 1 base and 0 bases, there was a span of 6 bases. The CDR3 is made up of 14 amino acids. The CDR3 nucleotides are TGTGCCAGCAGCTTAGAAACAGACCAAGAGACCCAGTACTTC. Translating gives CASSLETDQETQYF.

The chain couples TRBV18 to TRBJ1-1, with 7 positions matching TRBD1. V lost 3 bases to trimming and J lost 0 bases; unmatched junction nucleotides: 7. This CDR3 is 16 amino acids long. CDR1 and CDR2 from the germline V gene are KGHSH and LQKENI. CDR3 DNA sequence: TGTGCCAGCTCACCGGGCCAGGGGGTCCTGAACACTGAAGCTTTCTTT. Its protein product is CASSPGQGVLNTEAFF.

This chain joins TRBV5-1 and TRBJ2-5; tentative D call: TRBD2 (6 bases). Germline V gene data show CDR1 as SGHRS and CDR2 as YFSETQ. The CDR3 loop spans 14 amino acids. The V and J ends lost 0 bases and 7 bases respectively, with 13 bases between them. CDR3 bases: TGCGCCAGCAGCTTGGCGGAGGGCTTTGGGACCCAGTACTTC. Amino acids: CASSLAEGFGTQYF.

This chain joins TRBV19 and TRBJ1-5; 10 nucleotides align to TRBD1. This CDR3 comprises 17 residues. With 3 bases clipped from V and 3 bases from J, the junction kept 8 bases outside the gene matches. Germline values: CDR1 LNHDA, CDR2 SQIVND (reference sequence). The CDR3 loop is CASSIQSGTGDNQPQHF. CDR3 in DNA: TGTGCCAGTAGTATCCAATCCGGGACAGGGGACAATCAGCCCCAGCATTTT.

The CDR3 region is CASSVSSGSVDNEQFF. As DNA, the CDR3 is TGTGCCAGCAGCGTCAGTAGCGGGAGTGTAGACAATGAGCAGTTCTTC. The V gene is TRBV9, the J gene TRBJ2-1, with 9 nucleotides matching TRBD2. The CDR3 is 16 residues long. Germline V CDR1 and CDR2: SGDLS, YYNGEE. Trimming removed 2 bases from V and 5 bases from J; junction bases left unmatched: 8.

The chain uses TRBV28 and TRBJ1-4; D may be TRBD1 (5 bases). This CDR3 contains 14 residues. Germline loops: CDR1 MDHEN, CDR2 SYDVKM. The V end lost 1 base, the J end lost 6 bases, and 9 bases lay between the germline ends. CDR3 sequence: CASSLLGTYEKLFF. CDR3 DNA sequence: TGTGCCAGCAGTTTATTGGGGACTTATGAAAAACTGTTTTTT.

This rearrangement joins TRBV6-5 to TRBJ1-1; 9 bases line up with TRBD1. The junction had 10 bases not matched to a gene; V was cut back by 7 bases and J by 7 bases. The CDR3 is 14 amino acids. From germline, CDR1 is MNHEY and CDR2 SVGAGI. The CDR3 reads CASILQGASGEAFF. The DNA of the CDR3 is TGTGCCAGCATTTTACAGGGGGCTTCTGGTGAAGCTTTCTTT.

The V call is TRBV4-1, the J call TRBJ2-6; 13 positions agree with TRBD2. Trimming cost V 2 bases and J 2 bases; bases outside gene matches: 9. The CDR3 contains 20 residues. In germline, CDR1 is MGHRA, CDR2 YSYEKL. The chain's CDR3 is CASSQLATSGGFPGANVLTF. The CDR3 bases are TGCGCCAGCAGCCAACTTGCGACTAGCGGGGGGTTCCCTGGGGCCAACGTCCTGACTTTC.

The chain couples TRBV30 to TRBJ2-5; possible D gene TRBD1, 5 bases. The CDR3 spans 14 residues. V was pared by 3 bases and J by 1 base, with 12 bases between. The germline gives CDR1 GTSNPN, CDR2 SVGIG (reference sequence). The CDR3 protein is CAWRGRGPQETQYF. Written as DNA, the CDR3 is TGTGCCTGGAGAGGAAGGGGCCCCCAAGAGACCCAGTACTTC. Variable domain in full (rest from reference TRBV30 and TRBJ2-5): SQTIHQWPATLVQPVGSPLSLECTVEGTSNPNLYWYRQAAGRGLQLLFYSVGIGQISSEVPQNLSASRPQDRQFILSSKKLLLSDSGFYLCAWRGRGPQETQYFGPGTRLLVL.

This chain links TRBV5-6 with TRBJ1-2; no reliable D call. The CDR3 sequence is 14 residues long. CDR1 and CDR2 (germline): SGHDT, YYEEEE. Trimming left V 0 bases short and J 7 bases short, with 13 bases between. The CDR3 bases are TGTGCCAGCAGCTTGGACCCCCTAGGAGGTGGCTACACCTTC. This translates into CASSLDPLGGGYTF. Supplemented by reference TRBV5-6 and TRBJ1-2, the full variable domain reads DAGVTQSPTHLIKTRGQQVTLRCSPKSGHDTVSWYQQALGQGPQFIFQYYEEEERQRGNFPDRFSGHQFPNYSSELNVNALLLGDSALYLCASSLDPLGGGYTFGSGTRLTVV.

V usage is TRBV19 and J usage is TRBJ1-1; TRBD1 matches at 9 bases. Germline CDR1 LNHDA, CDR2 SQIVND (reference sequence). V dropped 7 bases and J dropped 1; count of bases not matched to a gene: 7. The CDR3 runs 15 residues. The CDR3 sequence: CASNRPGQGNTEAFF. The CDR3 DNA sequence: TGTGCCAGTAATCGACCGGGACAGGGGAACACTGAAGCTTTCTTT.

V is TRBV7-8 and J is TRBJ2-5, with 9 bases fitting TRBD2. CDR3 length equals 13 residues. Germline V CDR1 and CDR2: SGHVS, FQNEAQ. J gave up 7 bases and V 4 bases, and 4 bases lay outside the gene matches. CDR3 sequence (DNA): TGTGCCAGCAGCTCGGGACTAGCAGGGACCCAGTACTTC. Translating it yields CASSSGLAGTQYF.

V usage is TRBV30 and J usage is TRBJ1-3; D remains unclear. The V gene lost 5 bases and the J gene lost 0 bases, with 11 bases spanning the gap. The CDR3 totals 14 residues. CDR1 GTSNPN and CDR2 SVGIG come from the germline V gene (reference sequence). CDR3 DNA: TGTGCCTGGGAAGACACGTCCTCTGGAAACACCATATATTTT. This codes for CAWEDTSSGNTIYF.

The chain employs TRBV20-1 and TRBJ1-5, with TRBD1 as a possible D gene (6 bases). The CDR3 consists of 13 residues. V dropped 3 bases and J dropped 6 bases, with 12 bases sitting between them. Per the germline V gene, CDR1 is DFQATT and CDR2 is SNEGSKA (reference sequence). The CDR3 spells CSASRGGSQPQHF. CDR3 nucleotides: TGCAGTGCTAGTAGGGGGGGAAGTCAGCCCCAGCATTTT.

The chain carries TRBV27 and TRBJ2-1; 7 positions agree with TRBD1. Per germline, CDR1 MNHEY and CDR2 SMNVEV (reference sequence). The J segment lost 6 bases and the V segment lost 6 bases, leaving 2 bases of the junction unmatched. This CDR3 is 12 amino acids long. The CDR3 protein is CASSRDSNEQFF. CDR3 DNA sequence: TGTGCCAGCAGCCGGGACAGCAATGAGCAGTTCTTC.

The chain has TRBV10-3 and TRBJ2-1; TRBD2 matches 8 bases. Unmatched junction bases numbered 8, after V lost 10 bases and J lost 0 bases. From germline, CDR1 is ENHRY and CDR2 SYGVKD. The length of the CDR3 is 15 residues. The CDR3 nucleotides are TGTGCCACCCAAGCGGGGGAGAGCTCCTACAATGAGCAGTTCTTC. Translating it yields CATQAGESSYNEQFF.

The chain has TRBV28 and TRBJ1-2, with D tentatively TRBD1 (6 bases). Germline V gene sequence: CDR1 MDHEN, CDR2 SYDVKM. CDR3 size: 13 residues. Trimming cost V 7 bases and J 8 bases, with 17 bases left between them. The CDR3 loop is CASTNPGDGGYTF. In DNA, the CDR3 is TGTGCCAGCACCAACCCAGGGGATGGAGGCTACACCTTC.

The V and J genes are TRBV14 and TRBJ2-5; tentative D call: TRBD1 (5 bases). Trimming removed 6 bases at V and 1 base at J, with 9 bases between. The length of the CDR3 is 13 residues. Germline V gene lookup returns CDR1 SGHDN and CDR2 FVKESK. CDR3 sequence reads: CASRPTGQETQYF. The CDR3 region has the DNA TGTGCCAGCAGGCCCACAGGCCAAGAGACCCAGTACTTC.

The chain combines TRBV27 with TRBJ1-2; 7 bases are shared with TRBD1. The CDR3 runs to 18 residues. Germline CDR1 reads MNHEY; CDR2 reads SMNVEV (reference sequence). After removal of 2 bases from V and 4 bases from J, the junction contained 16 bases not matched to a gene. The CDR3 here is CASSLAGRGLMRGYGYTF. CDR3 sequence (DNA): TGTGCCAGCAGTTTAGCGGGCAGGGGGTTAATGAGAGGCTATGGCTACACCTTC.

The rearrangement uses TRBV6-5 and TRBJ2-7; D is ambiguous. Germline V gene data show CDR1 as MNHEY and CDR2 as SVGAGI. The CDR3 runs to 14 residues. V lost 2 bases and J 4 bases, leaving 12 bases between the germline ends. CDR3 nucleotides: TGTGCCAGCAGTTACGGTTTGCGGAGTTACGAGCAGTACTTC. This gives the protein CASSYGLRSYEQYF.

The J gene is TRBJ1-3, the V gene TRBV19, with D possibly matching TRBD1 (6 bases). CDR3 length: 14 amino acids. CDR1 and CDR2 from the germline V gene are LNHDA and SQIVND (reference sequence). V was shortened by 7 bases and J by 3 bases, with 13 bases between the two germline ends. CDR3 sequence: CASTDGGLGNTIYF. DNA for the CDR3: TGTGCCAGTACCGACGGGGGGCTTGGAAACACCATATATTTT.

This clone was seen a handful of times. The gene calls are TRBV30 and TRBJ1-1, with D maybe TRBD1 (5 bases). Between the trimmed V and J ends, which lost 2 bases and 1 base, there was a span of 11 bases. This CDR3 region has 14 residues. CDR1 GTSNPN and CDR2 SVGIG come from the germline V gene (reference sequence). CDR3 in amino acids: CAWSSKGRNTEAFF. CDR3 coding DNA: TGTGCCTGGAGTAGTAAGGGGCGGAACACTGAAGCTTTCTTT.

The CDR3 DNA reads as TGTGCCAGCAGCTTAGGCCCAGGGTGGGAGGACTATGGCTACACCTTC. It encodes CASSLGPGWEDYGYTF. This rearrangement joins TRBV7-9 to TRBJ1-2, with TRBD1 as a possible D gene (5 bases). V was shortened by 1 base and J by 3 bases, with 15 bases between the two germline ends. The CDR3 consists of 16 residues. Per the germline V gene, CDR1 is SEHNR and CDR2 is FQNEAQ (reference sequence).

The rearrangement links TRBV28 to TRBJ1-4; D is unresolved. Between the trimmed V and J ends, which lost 0 bases and 6 bases, there was a span of 14 bases. In germline, CDR1 is MDHEN, CDR2 SYDVKM. The CDR3 contains 16 residues. The CDR3 reads CASSLWSGGSDEKLFF. The DNA of the CDR3 is TGTGCCAGCAGTTTATGGTCGGGCGGGAGTGATGAAAAACTGTTTTTT.

The V and J genes are TRBV7-8 and TRBJ2-7, with D possibly TRBD1 on 6 matching bases. Trimming cost V 0 bases and J 2 bases, with 11 bases left between them. The germline gives CDR1 SGHVS, CDR2 FQNEAQ. The length of the CDR3 is 15 residues. The CDR3 coding sequence is TGTGCCAGCAGCTTAGCATCGGACAGAACCTACGAGCAGTACTTC. Protein sequence: CASSLASDRTYEQYF.

Comment on this clone: The junction departs from the called germline gene at one end, perhaps through a read error. J is TRBJ2-2 and V is TRBV7-7; TRBD1 aligns across 7 bases. CDR1 and CDR2 (germline): SSHAT, FNYEAQ (reference sequence). There are 15 residues in the CDR3. CDR3 amino acids: CASSPRQGSTGELFF. DNA for the CDR3: TGTGCTAGCAGCCCCCGACAGGGTTCTACCGGGGAGCTGTTTTTT.

This clone was seen a single time. The chain couples TRBV11-3 to TRBJ1-2; TRBD1 agrees at 7 bases. The CDR3 is made up of 17 amino acids. The V gene end was trimmed by 2 bases and the J gene end by 2 bases; junction bases not matched to a gene: 11. Germline V gene data show CDR1 as SGHNT and CDR2 as YENEEA. The CDR3 DNA reads TGTGCCAGCAGCTTACAGGCCCGGGACAGTAAAAACTATGGCTACACCTTC. As protein: CASSLQARDSKNYGYTF.

V gene TRBV19 combines with J gene TRBJ1-5; TRBD1 might be the D (6 bases). Looked up from germline, CDR1 is LNHDA and CDR2 is SQIVND (reference sequence). The CDR3 totals 14 residues. V lost 5 bases to trimming and J lost 4 bases, with 12 bases between them. This CDR3 is CASSEGVGNQPQHF. CDR3 in DNA: TGTGCCAGTAGTGAGGGGGTTGGGAATCAGCCCCAGCATTTT.

The chain joins TRBV7-3 to TRBJ1-1; 7 bases map to TRBD1. The CDR3 has 14 residues. The V and J ends lost 3 bases and 5 bases, in that order; junction bases with no gene match: 6. The V gene's germline CDR1 is SGHTA and CDR2 FQGTGA. CDR3: CASSLGTGVTEAFF. CDR3 DNA: TGTGCCAGCAGCTTGGGAACAGGGGTTACTGAAGCTTTCTTT.

V usage is TRBV24-1 and J usage is TRBJ1-5; 9 positions match TRBD1. V was clipped by 7 bases and J by 3 bases; unmatched bases: 3. Germline V CDR1 and CDR2: KGHDR, SFDVKD. The CDR3 totals 14 residues. CDR3 bases: TGTGCCACCAGCGGGACAGGGTCCAATCAGCCCCAGCATTTT. Encoded protein: CATSGTGSNQPQHF.